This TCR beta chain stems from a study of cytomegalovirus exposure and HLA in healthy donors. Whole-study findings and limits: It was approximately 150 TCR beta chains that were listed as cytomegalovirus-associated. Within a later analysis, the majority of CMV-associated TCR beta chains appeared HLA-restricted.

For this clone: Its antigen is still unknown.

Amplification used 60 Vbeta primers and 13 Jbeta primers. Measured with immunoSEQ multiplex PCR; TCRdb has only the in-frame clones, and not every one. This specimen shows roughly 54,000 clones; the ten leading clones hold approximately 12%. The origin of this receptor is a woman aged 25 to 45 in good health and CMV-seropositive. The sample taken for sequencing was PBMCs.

This CDR3 reads CAIGKTGVNTGELFF. The CDR3 DNA follows: TGTGCCATCGGAAAGACAGGGGTCAACACCGGGGAGCTGTTTTTT. This chain uses TRBV10-3 with TRBJ2-2, with TRBD1 identical over 8 bases. V lost 8 bases, J lost 2 bases, and 7 bases stayed unmatched. The CDR3 sequence is 15 residues long. Germline V lookup: CDR1 ENHRY, CDR2 SYGVKD.